This T cell receptor beta chain derives from a study of CD8 T cells in Susac syndrome. About the research overall: Patients with Susac syndrome had blood drawn and were at that point therapy-naive, on corticosteroids, or on intravenous immunoglobulin alone. Whole-study results and caveats: CD4+ T cell repertoires in Susac syndrome lacked clonal expansion. The number of individuals included in the study's TCR sequencing and HLA analysis was acknowledged as relatively small.

Germline V gives CDR1 MNHEY, CDR2 SMNVEV (reference sequence). The V and J ends lost 6 bases and 4 bases respectively, with 15 bases between them. This CDR3 is 15 amino acids long. FACS enriched CD8+ TEMRA cells, while bulk CD8+ and CD4+ were negatively isolated. Random-hexamer reverse transcription was applied to roughly 0.5 to 1 ug RNA. TCRdb re-analysed the immunoSEQ multiplex PCR reads in MiXCR, keeping a single row per CDR3 protein. The repertoire has roughly 220,000 distinct CDR3 sequences, about 94% of them found once; the top ten carry around 0.15%. In regard to this clonotype: The antigen remains unidentified.

The receptor's source is a human donor with Susac syndrome. The rearrangement joins TRBV27 to TRBJ2-2, with D possibly being TRBD1 (5 bases). The sequencing input was CD4+ T cells from PBMCs. The CDR3 protein is CASSRQTPRTGELFF. In DNA, the CDR3 is TGTGCCAGCAGCAGACAGACCCCGCGCACCGGGGAGCTGTTTTTT.